The 26 T cell receptor beta chains listed next were all sequenced from one sample in a study of control samples from healthy donors and cancer patients. The protocol was immunoSEQ multiplex PCR, while the TCRdb copy is restricted to in-frame clones and leaves out a portion. The sample carries about 44,000 clones, about 89% recorded once. Sequencing input: PBMCs. Every receptor here comes from a woman aged 55-70 years with lung cancer.

The chain is built from TRBV27 and TRBJ1-2; possible D gene TRBD1, 5 bases. Per the germline V gene, CDR1 is MNHEY and CDR2 is SMNVEV (reference sequence). Trimming removed 1 base from V and 0 bases from J, with 9 bases in between. The CDR3 totals 15 residues. The CDR3 region is CASSLLLGANYGYTF. CDR3 in DNA: TGTGCCAGCAGTTTATTATTGGGGGCTAACTATGGCTACACCTTC.

This rearrangement joins TRBV4-2 to TRBJ2-3; 8 nucleotides match TRBD1. The CDR3 loop spans 16 amino acids. Germline V CDR1 and CDR2: LGHNA, YNFKEQ. The J segment lost 4 bases and the V segment lost 4 bases, leaving 10 bases of the junction unmatched. DNA of the CDR3: TGTGCCAGCAGCCGCCAAAGGGCAGGGGGCCCAGATACGCAGTATTTT. Protein sequence: CASSRQRAGGPDTQYF.

V and J are TRBV5-3 and TRBJ1-2; D is ambiguous. TRBV5-3 is an ORF, and what it does is uncertain. V was cut by 2 bases and J by 6 bases, with 20 bases left in between. The CDR3 runs 16 residues. CDR3 nucleotide sequence: TGTGCCAGAAGCTTTCCCTCGGGGTTGGGCCATGATGGCTACACCTTC. Protein: CARSFPSGLGHDGYTF.

The chain uses TRBV7-6 and TRBJ2-7; TRBD2 matches at 13 bases. The germline CDR1 and CDR2 sequences are SGHVS and FNYEAQ. J lost 2 bases, V lost 7 bases, and 5 bases had no gene match. CDR3 length: 15 residues. CDR3 sequence: CASTPTSGGPYEQYF. Written as DNA, the CDR3 is TGTGCCAGCACCCCGACTAGCGGGGGGCCCTACGAGCAGTACTTC. The full variable domain, in which reference TRBV7-6 and TRBJ2-7 provide the parts outside the CDR3, is GAGVSQSPRYKVTKRGQDVALRCDPISGHVSLYWYRQALGQGPEFLTYFNYEAQQDKSGLPNDRFSAERPEGSISTLTIQRTEQRDSAMYRCASTPTSGGPYEQYFGPGTRLTVT.

The J gene is TRBJ2-7, the V gene TRBV30, with unresolved D. The ends were cut back, 2 bases at V and 3 bases at J, with 11 bases in the middle. CDR1 and CDR2 from the germline V gene are GTSNPN and SVGIG (reference sequence). The CDR3 length is 13 residues. CDR3 protein: CAWSSDGFYEQYF. CDR3 sequence (DNA): TGTGCCTGGAGTTCGGACGGCTTCTACGAGCAGTACTTC.

This chain connects TRBV19 to TRBJ1-1; no definite D call. The length of the CDR3 is 14 residues. Germline CDR1 and CDR2: LNHDA and SQIVND (reference sequence). With 7 bases removed from V and 0 bases from J, the gap between germline ends came to 12 bases. The CDR3 bases are TGTGCCAGTAAGAAGAGGGCCATGAACACTGAAGCTTTCTTT. Translating gives CASKKRAMNTEAFF.

V gene TRBV7-2 combines with J gene TRBJ2-7, with D possibly being TRBD1 or TRBD2 (7 bases each). Per the germline V gene, CDR1 is SGHTA and CDR2 is FQGNSA. This CDR3 is built from 13 residues. V was clipped by 3 bases and J by 7 bases, with 13 bases between them. The DNA for the CDR3 is TGTGCCAGCAGCTTCAACCAGGGGGGGGAGCAGTACTTC. Translated, it gives CASSFNQGGEQYF.

Turning to this clone: An end of the junction differs from the germline gene, which may be a read error. This specimen includes other DNA sequences encoding the same CDR3. The chain uses TRBV5-5 and TRBJ1-5; D gene uncertain. In germline, CDR1 is SGHKS, CDR2 YYEKEE (reference sequence). This CDR3 is 13 amino acids long. CDR3 amino acids: CASSLDSDQPQHF. The CDR3 DNA sequence: TGTGCCAGTAGCTTGGACTCAGATCAGCCCCAGCATTTT.

The chain uses TRBV6-4 and TRBJ2-7; D is possibly TRBD1 (6 bases). This CDR3 is 15 amino acids long. Looked up from germline, CDR1 is MRHNA and CDR2 is SNTAGT. V lost 10 bases and J lost 1, with 20 bases in between. CDR3 in amino acids: CATRAGDGDSYEQYF. CDR3 nucleotide sequence: TGTGCCACCCGCGCAGGGGACGGCGATTCCTACGAGCAGTACTTC.

The CDR3 nucleotides read TGTGCCAGCTCACCCTCCGGACAGGGATCTAACTATGGCTACACCTTC. Amino acid sequence: CASSPSGQGSNYGYTF. This rearrangement joins TRBV18 to TRBJ1-2; 8 bases line up with TRBD1. Trimming at V came to 3 bases and at J to 0 bases, leaving 6 bases not matched to a gene. Per germline, CDR1 KGHSH and CDR2 LQKENI. The CDR3 totals 16 residues. Full variable domain (missing parts from reference TRBV18 and TRBJ1-2): NAGVMQNPRHLVRRRGQEARLRCSPMKGHSHVYWYRQLPEEGLKFMVYLQKENIIDESGMPKERFSAEFPKEGPSILRIQQVVRGDSAAYFCASSPSGQGSNYGYTFGSGTRLTVV.

This clone was detected only a few times. The rearrangement uses TRBV7-9 and TRBJ2-3; the match to TRBD2 covers 14 bases. The CDR3 has 15 amino acids. Germline values: CDR1 SEHNR, CDR2 FQNEAQ (reference sequence). V lost 6 bases to trimming and J lost 7 bases; unmatched junction nucleotides: 6. CDR3: CASRATSGRAHTQYF. The CDR3 DNA sequence: TGTGCCAGCAGGGCGACTAGCGGGAGGGCGCATACGCAGTATTTT.

This rearrangement joins TRBV6-5 to TRBJ1-5; D gene unclear. Trimming took 5 bases from V and 7 from J, leaving 15 bases between them. Germline V gives CDR1 MNHEY, CDR2 SVGAGI. The CDR3 consists of 14 residues. CDR3 in amino acids: CASSPQLVGQPQHF. Here the CDR3 DNA reads TGTGCCAGCAGTCCCCAATTGGTGGGACAGCCCCAGCATTTT.

The J gene is TRBJ1-1, the V gene TRBV10-1, with D unclear. The CDR3 totals 13 residues. Germline V gene sequence: CDR1 WNHNN, CDR2 SYGVQD (reference sequence). V shed 5 bases and J shed 6 bases, with 13 bases lying between them. The CDR3 DNA is TGCGCCAGCAGTTACAGTGGGGTCGCTGAAGCTTTCTTT. Translating it yields CASSYSGVAEAFF.

The chain is built from TRBV4-2 and TRBJ1-2; D might be TRBD1 (5 bases). Germline loops: CDR1 LGHNA, CDR2 YNFKEQ. V shed 0 bases and J shed 0 bases, with 17 bases lying between them. The length of the CDR3 is 18 residues. The CDR3 loop reads CASSQDRQGVHTNYGYTF. CDR3 DNA: TGTGCCAGCAGCCAAGATCGTCAGGGAGTCCATACTAACTATGGCTACACCTTC.

In nucleotides, the CDR3 is TGTGCCAGCAGTGAAGTATATAAAGGGGATCAGCCCCAGCATTTT. Translation gives CASSEVYKGDQPQHF. The chain links TRBV6-1 to TRBJ1-5, with D perhaps TRBD1 (5 bases). The CDR3 loop spans 15 amino acids. Between the trimmed V and J ends, which lost 1 base and 5 bases, there was a span of 12 bases. Germline CDR1 and CDR2: MNHNS and SASEGT.

The rearrangement joins TRBV9 to TRBJ2-5; D is perhaps TRBD2 (6 bases). With 3 bases removed from V and 2 bases from J, the gap between germline ends came to 20 bases. The length of the CDR3 is 17 residues. Germline assignment: CDR1 SGDLS and CDR2 YYNGEE. CDR3 protein: CASSASDVAVSQETQYF. The CDR3 region has the DNA TGTGCCAGCAGCGCCTCAGATGTAGCGGTATCACAAGAGACCCAGTACTTC.

The genes are TRBV19 and TRBJ1-5; D gene unclear. The CDR3 extends over 16 amino acids. In germline, CDR1 is LNHDA, CDR2 SQIVND (reference sequence). V was cut by 6 bases and J by 4 bases, with 19 bases left in between. The CDR3 loop reads CASRPGPGVGNQPQHF. Written as DNA, the CDR3 is TGTGCCAGTAGGCCCGGGCCTGGGGTCGGGAATCAGCCCCAGCATTTT.

This clone was recorded only once. The rearrangement links TRBV9 to TRBJ1-1; D is undetermined. V lost 7 bases to trimming and J lost 0 bases, with 10 bases between them. From germline, CDR1 is SGDLS and CDR2 YYNGEE. This CDR3 is 13 amino acids long. The chain's CDR3 is CASGYGMNTEAFF. The CDR3 DNA follows: TGTGCCAGCGGGTACGGGATGAACACTGAAGCTTTCTTT.

The chain recombines TRBV28 with TRBJ2-5; D may be TRBD2 (6 bases). This CDR3 is built from 16 residues. The ends were cut back, 6 bases at V and 5 bases at J, with 22 bases in the middle. Germline loops: CDR1 MDHEN, CDR2 SYDVKM. This chain's CDR3 is CASSSPRGRGGETQYF. The CDR3 nucleotides read TGTGCCAGCAGCTCCCCGAGGGGCCGCGGAGGGGAGACCCAGTACTTC.

The chain joins TRBV10-3 to TRBJ1-6; possible D gene TRBD1, 6 bases. V dropped 0 bases and J dropped 6 bases, with 9 bases sitting between them. The CDR3 totals 15 residues. Germline CDR1 ENHRY, CDR2 SYGVKD. CDR3 protein: CAISESRGTNSPLHF. CDR3 nucleotides: TGTGCCATCAGTGAGTCGAGGGGGACTAATTCACCCCTCCACTTT.

This rearrangement joins TRBV7-2 to TRBJ2-5; D is possibly TRBD2 (7 bases). CDR1 SGHTA and CDR2 FQGNSA come from the germline V gene. The CDR3 loop spans 19 amino acids. Trimming removed 1 base from V and 2 bases from J, with 23 bases in between. CDR3 residues: CASSLGWASGGGRQETQYF. As DNA, the CDR3 is TGTGCCAGCAGCTTAGGGTGGGCTAGCGGAGGGGGGCGACAAGAGACCCAGTACTTC.

This clone occurred once. The chain has TRBV24-1 and TRBJ2-1; D gene ambiguous. The CDR3 totals 15 residues. Germline CDR1 KGHDR, CDR2 SFDVKD. Trimming stripped 3 bases from V and 7 bases from J, with 15 bases between. As DNA, the CDR3 is TGTGCCACCAGTGATGTCGGGCGGAACGGGAATGAGCAGTTCTTC. This translates into CATSDVGRNGNEQFF.

This chain connects TRBV6-6 to TRBJ2-7; 14 bases align to TRBD2. Trimming removed 8 bases from V and 5 bases from J; junction bases left unmatched: 5. This CDR3 is built from 14 residues. Per germline, CDR1 MNHNY and CDR2 SVGAGI (reference sequence). The CDR3 spells CASDLGLAGDEQYF. The CDR3 DNA follows: TGTGCCAGCGATTTGGGACTAGCGGGAGACGAGCAGTACTTC.

The chain employs TRBV9 and TRBJ2-1; D remains unclear. Germline lookup yields CDR1 SGDLS and CDR2 YYNGEE. V lost 4 bases to trimming and J lost 10 bases, with 12 bases between them. The CDR3 is 12 amino acids. The CDR3: CASSLGNEEQFF. DNA of the CDR3: TGTGCCAGCAGCTTAGGTAATGAGGAGCAGTTCTTC.

The chain is built from TRBV30 and TRBJ1-1; D unclear. The CDR3 is made up of 12 amino acids. Germline values: CDR1 GTSNPN, CDR2 SVGIG (reference sequence). Trimming took off 0 bases at V and 6 bases at J, with 8 bases between the two ends. CDR3 coding DNA: TGTGCCTGGAGTGTCAAGAGGGCTGAAGCTTTCTTT. Encoded protein: CAWSVKRAEAFF.

This clone is a singleton in its sample. The chain employs TRBV3-1 (or the pseudogene TRBV3-2) and TRBJ2-3, with 15 nucleotides matching TRBD2. This CDR3 is 17 amino acids long. With 4 bases clipped from V and 3 bases from J, the junction kept 5 bases outside the gene matches. Germline lookup yields CDR1 LGHDT and CDR2 YNNKEL (reference sequence). CDR3 nucleotide sequence: TGTGCCAGCAGCCTGGGACTAGCGGGAGGAGGGACAGATACGCAGTATTTT. It codes for CASSLGLAGGGTDTQYF.